Listed below are T cell receptor beta chains from one sample, sequenced in a study of cytomegalovirus exposure and HLA in healthy donors. Data came from immunoSEQ multiplex PCR; TCRdb stores just in-frame clones and leaves some out. The sample lists 150,000 to 200,000 clones, roughly 80% occurring once. Material for sequencing was PBMCs. The receptors here all came from a female donor in good health and CMV-seronegative. The CDR3 runs from the conserved cysteine through the conserved F or W. D genes are given only for firm matches. Only some rows state a clone size, as once, few, many or a class for expanded clones.

J gene,clone size,V gene,D gene,CDR3 protein,CDR3 DNA
TRBJ1-4,-,TRBV18,-,CASQQGLNEKLFF,TGTGCCAGCCAGCAGGGGCTTAATGAAAAACTGTTTTTT
TRBJ2-3,-,TRBV19,TRBD1,CASSINPGQPRDTQYF,TGTGCCAGTAGTATCAATCCGGGACAGCCGAGGGATACGCAGTATTTT
TRBJ1-1,-,TRBV28,-,CASREGTEAFF,TGTGCCAGCAGGGAGGGCACTGAAGCTTTCTTT
TRBJ1-2,-,TRBV2,TRBD1,CASPRGNYGYTF,TGTGCCAGTCCCAGGGGGAACTATGGCTACACCTTC
TRBJ1-1,-,TRBV9,TRBD1,CASSVAGTGNAEAFF,TGTGCCAGCAGCGTAGCTGGGACAGGGAACGCTGAAGCTTTCTTT
TRBJ2-1,-,TRBV28,TRBD2,CASSWASGSKNEQFF,TGTGCCAGCAGTTGGGCTAGCGGGAGTAAGAATGAGCAGTTCTTC
TRBJ1-6,few,TRBV6-1,TRBD1,CASNDRGNSPLHF,TGTGCCAGCAACGACAGGGGTAATTCACCCCTCCACTTT
TRBJ2-7,-,TRBV30,TRBD1,CAWTRQGLYEQYF,TGTGCCTGGACAAGACAGGGGCTCTACGAGCAGTACTTC
TRBJ2-1,-,TRBV4-1,-,CASSQDQGSSSYNEQFF,TGCGCCAGCAGCCAAGATCAGGGCAGCAGCTCCTACAATGAGCAGTTCTTC
TRBJ1-3,-,TRBV18,-,CASSPAQGGNTIYF,TGTGCCAGCTCACCCGCACAGGGTGGAAACACCATATATTTT
TRBJ1-1,-,TRBV30,TRBD1,CAWNNRGPEKAFF,TGTGCCTGGAATAACAGGGGGCCGGAGAAAGCTTTCTTT
TRBJ1-1,few,TRBV6-6,TRBD1,CASSFSKGANTEAFF,TGTGCCAGCAGTTTCTCGAAGGGGGCGAACACTGAAGCTTTCTTT
TRBJ1-1,-,TRBV6-5,-,CASSPQGPWGEAFF,TGTGCCAGCAGTCCACAGGGCCCCTGGGGTGAAGCTTTCTTT
TRBJ2-3,-,TRBV28,TRBD1,CASSFDRDKPDTQYF,TGTGCCAGCAGTTTCGACAGGGATAAACCAGATACGCAGTATTTT
TRBJ2-5,-,TRBV4-1,TRBD2,CASSPGTSGGAGETQYF,TGCGCCAGCAGCCCCGGGACTAGCGGGGGGGCCGGGGAGACCCAGTACTTC
TRBJ2-3,-,TRBV19,TRBD1,CASGRQGTDTQYF,TGTGCCAGTGGGAGACAGGGTACAGATACGCAGTATTTT
TRBJ2-3,-,TRBV6-5,TRBD1,CASSTQTGITDTQYF,TGTGCCAGCAGTACACAGACAGGGATCACAGATACGCAGTATTTT
TRBJ2-7,-,TRBV6-6,-,CASSYSLRYEQYF,TGTGCCAGCAGTTACTCGCTGCGGTACGAGCAGTACTTC
TRBJ2-1,few,TRBV7-8,TRBD1,CASSPNRGDEQFF,TGTGCCAGCAGCCCCAACAGGGGGGATGAGCAGTTCTTC
TRBJ1-1,few,TRBV23-1,-,CASSQSLARRGAFF,TGCGCCAGCAGTCAATCCCTGGCCCGCAGGGGAGCTTTCTTT
TRBJ2-7,-,TRBV29-1,-,CSVEDNVSYEQYF,TGCAGCGTTGAAGACAACGTCTCCTACGAGCAGTACTTC
TRBJ1-2,-,TRBV30,TRBD1,CAWGTGGGYTF,TGTGCCTGGGGGACAGGGGGAGGCTACACCTTC
TRBJ2-7,-,TRBV11-1,-,CASSLEAAGEGEQYF,TGTGCCAGCAGCTTAGAAGCGGCAGGGGAGGGTGAGCAGTACTTC
TRBJ2-5,few,TRBV28,TRBD2,CASSLGTSGRALETQYF,TGTGCCAGCAGCCTTGGGACTAGCGGGAGGGCCCTGGAGACCCAGTACTTC
TRBJ1-6,few,TRBV6-1,-,CASSEVWTRNNSPLHF,TGTGCCAGCAGTGAAGTCTGGACACGTAATAATTCACCCCTCCACTTT
TRBJ2-3,-,TRBV28,-,CASSGLNLADTQYF,TGTGCCAGCAGTGGACTGAATCTGGCAGATACGCAGTATTTT
TRBJ1-2,-,TRBV5-8,-,CASSLLNSYGYTF,TGTGCCAGCAGCTTGTTGAACAGCTATGGCTACACCTTC
TRBJ2-2,-,TRBV2,TRBD1,CASSETGGNTGELFF,TGTGCCAGCAGTGAAACAGGGGGGAACACCGGGGAGCTGTTTTTT
TRBJ1-1,once,TRBV15,-,CATSRAGNTEAFF,TGTGCCACCAGCAGAGCGGGGAACACTGAAGCTTTCTTT
TRBJ1-1,-,TRBV15,-,CATSRAQGEGTEAFF,TGTGCCACCAGCAGAGCCCAAGGGGAGGGCACTGAAGCTTTCTTT
TRBJ1-1,once,TRBV4-3,TRBD1,CASSQEGSGGYTEAFF,TGCGCCAGCAGCCAAGAGGGGTCAGGGGGCTACACTGAAGCTTTCTTT
TRBJ2-3,-,TRBV4-1,-,CASSQGTNPDTQYF,TGCGCCAGCAGCCAAGGGACTAACCCAGATACGCAGTATTTT
TRBJ1-4,-,TRBV15,TRBD1,CATSSGWTGGNEKLFF,TGTGCCACCAGCTCAGGTTGGACAGGGGGTAATGAAAAACTGTTTTTT
TRBJ1-3,-,TRBV29-1,-,CSVALNSGNTIYF,TGCAGCGTTGCCCTAAACTCTGGAAACACCATATATTTT
TRBJ2-4,-,TRBV11-2,TRBD2,CASSPWTSGGLAKNIQYF,TGTGCCAGCAGCCCCTGGACTAGCGGGGGGCTAGCCAAAAACATTCAGTACTTC
TRBJ2-1,-,TRBV30,TRBD2,CAWSPTAGAHEQFF,TGTGCCTGGAGTCCCACAGCGGGGGCCCATGAGCAGTTCTTC
TRBJ2-1,-,TRBV9,-,CASSPHAGYNEQFF,TGTGCCAGCAGCCCCCACGCGGGATACAATGAGCAGTTCTTC
TRBJ1-1,few,TRBV20-1,-,CSAQDKPAFF,TGCAGTGCCCAGGACAAGCCAGCTTTCTTT
TRBJ2-7,once,TRBV6-5,TRBD1,CASRKPTGAHEQYF,TGTGCCAGCAGGAAACCGACAGGGGCCCACGAGCAGTACTTC
TRBJ1-2,once,TRBV5-6,TRBD1,CASSSKKAGGFGYTF,TGTGCCAGCAGCTCGAAAAAAGCAGGGGGCTTTGGCTACACCTTC
TRBJ2-3,-,TRBV4-2,TRBD2,CASSQGRTSGSGGTQYF,TGTGCCAGCAGCCAAGGACGGACTAGCGGGAGTGGGGGTACGCAGTATTTT
TRBJ1-6,-,TRBV5-8,-,CASSLAAGLNNSPLHF,TGTGCCAGCAGCTTGGCTGCGGGCCTAAATAATTCACCCCTCCACTTT
TRBJ2-1,-,TRBV6-4,-,CASSDLAGNNEQFF,TGTGCCAGCAGTGACCTGGCAGGAAACAATGAGCAGTTCTTC
TRBJ2-7,-,TRBV5-6,TRBD2,CASSSLGLAGAGEQYF,TGTGCCAGCAGCTCTCTGGGACTAGCGGGAGCCGGCGAGCAGTACTTC
TRBJ2-6,-,TRBV9,-,CASSVIGQGIVVDGANVLTF,TGTGCCAGCAGCGTAATTGGGCAGGGAATAGTAGTAGATGGGGCCAACGTCCTGACTTTC
TRBJ2-3,-,TRBV2,-,CASSEAPRGPDTQYF,TGTGCCAGCAGTGAAGCTCCGCGGGGGCCAGATACGCAGTATTTT
TRBJ1-1,-,TRBV19,-,CASTLKGSGTKNTEAFF,TGTGCCAGTACCCTGAAAGGGTCCGGGACAAAGAACACTGAAGCTTTCTTT
TRBJ2-3,-,TRBV27,-,CASRTFSSTDTQYF,TGTGCCAGCAGGACTTTCTCTAGCACAGATACGCAGTATTTT
TRBJ2-1,-,TRBV30,TRBD2,CAWSSSLAGAGNEQFF,TGTGCCTGGAGTTCAAGCCTAGCGGGAGCCGGCAATGAGCAGTTCTTC